This TCR beta chain derives from a study of early stage breast cancer tumors. The CDR3 has 16 residues. Per the germline V gene, CDR1 is SGHRS and CDR2 is YFSETQ. Between the trimmed V and J ends, which lost 5 bases and 4 bases, there was a span of 21 bases. Sequenced by immunoSEQ multiplex PCR; TCRdb stores in-frame clones only, minus some. The sample gives roughly 40,000 clones, about 78% of which show up once; 7.2% is in the top ten. The sequencing sample was made of blood. This sequence joins TRBV5-1 and TRBJ2-5, with a weak D call TRBD1 (5 bases). The source is a person aged 45-60 years with breast cancer. The CDR3 is CASSKAGFGSRETQYF. CDR3 nucleotide sequence: TGCGCCAGCAGTAAAGCAGGGTTTGGGTCGCGAGAGACCCAGTACTTC.